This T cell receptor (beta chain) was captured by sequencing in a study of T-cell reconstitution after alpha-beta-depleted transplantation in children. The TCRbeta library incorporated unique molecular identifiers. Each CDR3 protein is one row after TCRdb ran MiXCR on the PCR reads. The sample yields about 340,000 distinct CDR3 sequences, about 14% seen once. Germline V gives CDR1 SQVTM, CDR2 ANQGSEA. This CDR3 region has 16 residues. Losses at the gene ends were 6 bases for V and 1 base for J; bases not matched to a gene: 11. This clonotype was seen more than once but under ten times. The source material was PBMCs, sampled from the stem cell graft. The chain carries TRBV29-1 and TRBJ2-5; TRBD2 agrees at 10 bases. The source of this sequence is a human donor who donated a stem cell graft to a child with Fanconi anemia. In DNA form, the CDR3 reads TGCAGCGTCAGGGGGGGTAGCGGGGGGACCCAAGAGACCCAGTACTTC. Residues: CSVRGGSGGTQETQYF.